This T cell receptor beta chain was sequenced for a study of naive and memory T cell subsets. The study's findings and limits: TCR transcript changes with activation or differentiation may affect this RNA method.

Ligated cDNA underwent four rounds of PCR with nested alpha and beta constant region primers and SP2. For blood and skin samples, reverse transcription used TCR alpha and beta constant primers. One entry per CDR3 protein, called by TCRdb with MiXCR from the 5' RACE reads. The data contain about 60,000 distinct CDR3 sequences, under 10% of them singletons. This clonotype was seen only a few times. What it binds is unknown. Trimming took off 0 bases at V and 0 bases at J, with 15 bases between the two ends. This CDR3 region has 17 residues. Per germline, CDR1 DFQATT and CDR2 SNEGSKA (reference sequence). An oligonucleotide containing a UMI was ligated to the 3' end of TCR cDNA. Unsorted total RNA, roughly 1 to 1,100 ng, was DNase treated before reverse transcription.

The rearrangement links TRBV20-1 to TRBJ2-1; maybe TRBD2 (6 bases). The sequence was obtained from a female donor in good health. For the CDR3, the DNA is TGCAGTGCTAGAGATAGGAGCGGGCGAAGCTCCTACAATGAGCAGTTCTTC. Its protein product is CSARDRSGRSSYNEQFF.